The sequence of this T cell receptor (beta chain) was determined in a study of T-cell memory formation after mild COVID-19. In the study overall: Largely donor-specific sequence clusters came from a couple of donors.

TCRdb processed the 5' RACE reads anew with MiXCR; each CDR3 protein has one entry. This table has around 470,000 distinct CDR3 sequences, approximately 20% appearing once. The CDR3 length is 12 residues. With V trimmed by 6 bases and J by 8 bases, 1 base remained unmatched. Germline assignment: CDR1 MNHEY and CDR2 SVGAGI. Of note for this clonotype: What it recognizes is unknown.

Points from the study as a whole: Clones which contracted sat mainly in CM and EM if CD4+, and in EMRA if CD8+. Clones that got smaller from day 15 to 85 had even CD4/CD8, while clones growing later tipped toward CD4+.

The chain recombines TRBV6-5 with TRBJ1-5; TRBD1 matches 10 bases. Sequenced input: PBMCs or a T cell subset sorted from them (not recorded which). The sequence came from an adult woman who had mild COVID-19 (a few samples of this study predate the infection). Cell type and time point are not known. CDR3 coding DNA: TGTGCCAGCAGGGGGACAGGGGAGCCCCAGCATTTT. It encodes CASRGTGEPQHF.